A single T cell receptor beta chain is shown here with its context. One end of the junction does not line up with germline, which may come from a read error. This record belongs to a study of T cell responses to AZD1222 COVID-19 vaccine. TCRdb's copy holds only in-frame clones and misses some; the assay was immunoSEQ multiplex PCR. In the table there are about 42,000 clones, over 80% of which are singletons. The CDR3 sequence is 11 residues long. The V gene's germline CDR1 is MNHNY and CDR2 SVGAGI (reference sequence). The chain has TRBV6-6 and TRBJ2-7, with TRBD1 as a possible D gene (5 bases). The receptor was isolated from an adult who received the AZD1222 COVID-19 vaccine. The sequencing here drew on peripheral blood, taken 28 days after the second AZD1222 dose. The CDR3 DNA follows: TGTGCCAGCAGTGGTGGCGTCAAGGGGTTGTTC. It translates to CASSGGVKGLF.